A selection of T cell receptor beta chains follows, all from one sample in a study of cytomegalovirus exposure and HLA in healthy donors. Sequencing used immunoSEQ multiplex PCR; TCRdb keeps in-frame clones, though not all of them. The sample includes around 190,000 clones, about four fifths of them seen just once. Material for sequencing was PBMCs. These receptor sequences come from a female donor in good health and CMV-seronegative. CDR3s include the opening cysteine and the closing phenylalanine or tryptophan. D genes are given only for firm matches. For some rows the clone size is stated as once, few or many, or as a class when expanded; others skip it.

clone size	V gene	D gene	J gene	CDR3 DNA	CDR3 protein
.	TRBV12-5	.	TRBJ2-1	TGTGCTAGTGGTTTCCTTAGCGTCGAGCAGTTCTTC	CASGFLSVEQFF
many	TRBV10-3	TRBD1	TRBJ2-7	TGTGCCATCGAACCGGGACAGGGAACTAACGAGCAGTACTTC	CAIEPGQGTNEQYF
.	TRBV6-5	.	TRBJ1-2	TGTGCCAGCAGTTACTCGGGGGGAGATGGCTACACCTTC	CASSYSGGDGYTF
.	TRBV5-1	.	TRBJ1-6	TGCGCCAGCAGCGGGGGCGCGGACGATAATTCACCCCTCCACTTT	CASSGGADDNSPLHF
few	TRBV7-9	TRBD1	TRBJ2-3	TGTTCCAGCAGCTTAGTTTGGACAGGTAGCACAGATACGCAGTATTTT	CSSSLVWTGSTDTQYF
.	TRBV5-6	.	TRBJ2-7	TGTGCCAGCAGCTTGGCGGGGCAGGGGACCTACGAGCAGTACTTC	CASSLAGQGTYEQYF
.	TRBV7-9	.	TRBJ2-7	TGTGCCAGCAGCTCGCTTGGGGCTCCCGAGCAGTACTTC	CASSSLGAPEQYF
.	TRBV9	.	TRBJ2-1	TGTGCCAGTAGCGCCGTATACAATGAGCAGTTCTTC	CASSAVYNEQFF
few	TRBV28	TRBD2	TRBJ2-7	TGTGCCAGCAGTTTCACGACTAGCGGGAGGGCCGATGAGCAGTACTTC	CASSFTTSGRADEQYF
.	TRBV5-5	TRBD2	TRBJ2-7	TGTGCCAGCAGCGGATATAGCGGGGGGCCGTCTTACGAGCAGTACTTC	CASSGYSGGPSYEQYF
few	TRBV29-1	.	TRBJ2-3	TGCAGCGTTGTAAAAGGGGTGACTGGCACAGATACGCAGTATTTT	CSVVKGVTGTDTQYF
few	TRBV27	.	TRBJ2-7	TGTGCCAGCAATGGAGAGTACGAGCAGTACTTC	CASNGEYEQYF
.	TRBV9	.	TRBJ2-1	TGTGCCAGCAGCGTAGGAGGCAGCTACAATGAGCAGTTCTTC	CASSVGGSYNEQFF
.	TRBV11-3	.	TRBJ2-2	TGTGCCAGCAGCTATGGGCCGAACACCGGGGAGCTGTTTTTT	CASSYGPNTGELFF
.	TRBV5-1	.	TRBJ2-1	TGCGCCAGCAGCAGGGGGGGGGCAACCAATGAGCAGTTCTTC	CASSRGGATNEQFF
.	TRBV5-1	.	TRBJ2-7	TGCGCCAGCAGCTTGGCCCAGGGTCTTTCCTACGAGCAGTACTTC	CASSLAQGLSYEQYF
.	TRBV6-1	.	TRBJ2-7	TGTGCCAGCAGTTCCCCGGGCTCCTACGAGCAGTACTTC	CASSSPGSYEQYF
.	TRBV5-5	.	TRBJ1-1	TGTGCCAGCAGCTTGGAGCCTCTCAACACTGAAGCTTTCTTT	CASSLEPLNTEAFF
.	TRBV18	.	TRBJ2-1	TGTGCCAGCTCAACTAGCTTACTTACCTACAATGAGCAGTTCTTC	CASSTSLLTYNEQFF
.	TRBV27	TRBD2	TRBJ2-7	TGTGCCAGCAGTTCTCCGGGACTAGCGGGATACGAGCAGTACTTC	CASSSPGLAGYEQYF
once	TRBV7-2	.	TRBJ2-1	TGTGCCAGCAGCCTTCTTTGGGGGGCCTACAATGAGCAGTTCTTC	CASSLLWGAYNEQFF
few	TRBV19	.	TRBJ1-5	TGTGCCAGTAGTCCTAGGGGTAGAGATCAGCCCCAGCATTTT	CASSPRGRDQPQHF
.	TRBV5-1	TRBD2	TRBJ2-5	TGCGCCAGCAGCTTACTAGCGGGGGAAGAGACCCAGTACTTC	CASSLLAGEETQYF
.	TRBV5-6	TRBD1	TRBJ2-7	TGTGCCAGCAGCTACGGGACAGGGGGTTACGAGCAGTACTTC	CASSYGTGGYEQYF
.	TRBV7-2	TRBD2	TRBJ2-7	TGTGCCAGCAGCTCACGGACTAGCGGGACCTACGAGCAGTACTTC	CASSSRTSGTYEQYF
.	TRBV21-1	.	TRBJ1-3	TGTGCCAGCAGCATCAGGGAACATTCACCTGGAAACACCATATATTTT	CASSIREHSPGNTIYF
.	TRBV27	TRBD1	TRBJ1-2	TGTGCCAGCAGCCGTCAGACAGGGATCTCTCGTAGGGGTGGCTACACCTTC	CASSRQTGISRRGGYTF
.	TRBV18	TRBD1	TRBJ2-7	TGTGCCAGCTCACCTGAGACAGGGTTGGGCGAGCAGTACTTC	CASSPETGLGEQYF
few	TRBV11-2	TRBD1	TRBJ1-1	TGTGCCAGCAGCTTAGATCCGACAGGGGCTGCTGAAGCTTTCTTT	CASSLDPTGAAEAFF